This TCR beta chain is drawn from a study of regulatory and conventional T cells in RAG deficiency. Study outcomes and limitations: Shannon entropy was markedly lower and Simpson indices higher in RAG-deficient patients than control T-cell subsets.

CDR3 size: 15 residues. The V gene lost 5 bases and the J gene lost 7 bases, with 17 bases spanning the gap. Germline V gene sequence: CDR1 MNHEY, CDR2 SMNVEV (reference sequence). The sorted conventional CD4+ T cells were CD25-low and CD127-high, with genomic DNA sequenced. Some clones are missing from TCRdb's copy, which holds only in-frame ones; the method was immunoSEQ multiplex PCR. The sample carries approximately 30,000 clones, approximately 96% recorded once. To note about this clone: Its specificity is unknown.

The same data also went into a second study, on regulatory T cells. Per that paper: Amplification used 52 TRBV primers and 13 TRBJ primers.

Sequencing input: CD25- CD4+ T cells sorted from blood. V gene TRBV27 combines with J gene TRBJ1-4; D is undetermined. This clonotype originated in a human donor in good health. Here the CDR3 DNA reads TGTGCCAGCAGTCCGAGAATAAATCGAGGTGAAAAACTGTTTTTT. Translation gives CASSPRINRGEKLFF.